This T cell receptor (beta chain) derives from a study of blood T cell repertoires in COVID-19. The wider study: T cells, B-cell-depleted T cells, or PBMCs supplied cDNA or gDNA.

The CDR3 contains 16 residues. In germline, CDR1 is SGHNT, CDR2 YYREEE (reference sequence). Unmatched junction bases numbered 6, after V lost 1 base and J lost 7 bases. The table came from immunoSEQ multiplex PCR; TCRdb's copy has only in-frame clones and leaves some out. The table shows tens of thousands of clones, with about four fifths occurring only once. This rearrangement joins TRBV5-4 to TRBJ2-4; 12 bases are shared with TRBD2. The receptor's source is a man younger than 45 with COVID-19, enrolled during active disease. Sequenced input: peripheral blood. The CDR3 reads CASSLRLAGVRNIQYF. CDR3 nucleotide sequence: TGTGCCAGCAGCTTGAGACTAGCGGGAGTAAGGAACATTCAGTACTTC.